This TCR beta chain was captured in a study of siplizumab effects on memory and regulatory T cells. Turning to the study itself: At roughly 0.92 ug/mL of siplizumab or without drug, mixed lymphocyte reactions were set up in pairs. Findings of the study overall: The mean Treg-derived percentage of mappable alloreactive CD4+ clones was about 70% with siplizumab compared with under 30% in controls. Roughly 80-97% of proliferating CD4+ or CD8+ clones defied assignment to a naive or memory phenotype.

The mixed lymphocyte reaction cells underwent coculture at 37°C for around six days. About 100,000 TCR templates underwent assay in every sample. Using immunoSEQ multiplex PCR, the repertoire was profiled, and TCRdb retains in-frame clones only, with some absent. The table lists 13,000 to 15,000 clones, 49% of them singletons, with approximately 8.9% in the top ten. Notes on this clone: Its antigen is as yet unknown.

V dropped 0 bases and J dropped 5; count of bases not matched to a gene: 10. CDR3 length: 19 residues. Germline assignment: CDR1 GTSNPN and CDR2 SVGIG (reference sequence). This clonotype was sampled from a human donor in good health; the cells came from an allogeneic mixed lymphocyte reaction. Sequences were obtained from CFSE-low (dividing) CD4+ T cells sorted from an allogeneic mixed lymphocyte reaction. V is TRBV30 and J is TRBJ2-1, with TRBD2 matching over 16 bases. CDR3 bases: TGTGCCTGGAGTGTACTTATGGGACTAGCGGGGGGGCCAAACAATGAGCAGTTCTTC. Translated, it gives CAWSVLMGLAGGPNNEQFF.